This note documents a single T cell receptor (beta chain) sequence. The specificity of this receptor is unknown. Base qualities are not at hand, and no much larger clone is one base apart. This sample is part of a study of blood T cell repertoires in COVID-19 (dated by TCRdb to about 2020). A note on the overall study: Samples covering the acute and convalescent phases of COVID-19 were provided by collaborators in the United States, Italy and Spain. The repertoires were released in a freely available public database intended as a resource for research on the immune response to SARS-CoV-2. Sample metadata almost always included a de-identified subject ID, COVID-19 status, age in years and sex. Samples were obtained from the ongoing ImmuneRACE study (first 160 participants) and from over 1,000 subjects provided by 6 global collaborators. HLA class I and class II types, where available, came from metadata supplied by the sample provider rather than from assay-based typing. The prospective study material was composed of cDNA or gDNA derived from T cells, B-cell-depleted T cells, or PBMCs. The dataset comprised deeply sampled blood TCRbeta repertoires from subjects exposed to, actively infected with, or recovered from COVID-19. The paper as a whole reports these results and caveats: The quantity of clinical and demographic metadata differed by source and by participant and was supplied without curation.

The immunoSEQ Assay, a bias-controlled multiplex PCR, was used to amplify TCRbeta CDR3 regions from genomic DNA. From the authors' description of their analysis: Nucleated cell counts per sample were estimated from amplification of reference gene primers within the assay. To quantify the absolute abundance of each unique TCRbeta CDR3 rearrangement, sequence reads were collapsed and filtered. For each sample, productive Simpson clonality was calculated as the square root of Simpson's diversity index across productive rearrangements. Held by TCRdb, this immuneACCESS table contains in-frame sequences only and omits some clones. Under half of the omission traces to an unresolved V gene where checked; the cause of the rest is unknown. From that table come the V and J calls and clone size; the DNA was used to work out D and trimming. In all, the sample holds about 170,000 clones, and around 90% of those were seen once. The leading ten clones occupy roughly 1.4% of the sample.

Collaborating institutions collected whole blood in K2EDTA tubes following their own protocols. For TCRbeta analysis, collaborators shipped samples in one of three forms: frozen whole blood, isolated PBMCs, or DNA extracted from either of those sample types. Sequenced material: peripheral blood. The origin of this receptor is a woman between 45 and 60 years old with acute or convalescent COVID-19.

The CDR3 protein is CASSLRQGEKLFF. The nucleotide sequence reads as follows: TGTGCCAGCTCATTGCGACAGGGAGAAAAACTGTTTTTT. The chain employs TRBV18 and TRBJ1-4, and 7 junctional nucleotides match TRBD1. V lost 5 bases and J lost 8 bases, and the count of bases not matched to a germline gene is 5. Per the germline V gene, KGHSH is the CDR1 and LQKENI is the CDR2. Including cysteine and phenylalanine, the CDR3 has 13 amino acids. The kept DNA is CDR3 alone, 39 bases in frame from the first base. Reference TRBV18 and TRBJ1-4 genes cover what lies past the CDR3, so the full variable domain is NAGVMQNPRHLVRRRGQEARLRCSPMKGHSHVYWYRQLPEEGLKFMVYLQKENIIDESGMPKERFSAEFPKEGPSILRIQQVVRGDSAAYFCASSLRQGEKLFFGSGTQLSVL.